These 30 T cell receptor beta chains share one sample of origin, sequenced in a study of CD8 T cells in ankylosing spondylitis. One entry per CDR3 protein, called by TCRdb with MiXCR from the 5' RACE reads. The sample gives roughly 470,000 distinct CDR3 sequences, 26% of which show up once; about 0.92% is in the top ten. No antigen has been identified for these receptors. The study, taken as a whole, reports: Within ankylosing spondylitis blood, a TCR beta motif made up of under 10 highly homologous variants appeared to be characteristic.

Sequenced sample: blood, either unsorted or a sorted T cell fraction (not recorded which). All receptors come from a male donor with ankylosing spondylitis.

This chain uses TRBV7-2 with TRBJ2-1; D unclear. Germline CDR1 is SGHTA and CDR2 is FQGNSA. CDR3 size: 14 residues. Trimming cost V 0 bases and J 5 bases, with 8 bases left between them. The CDR3 sequence is CASSLAPENNEQFF. The CDR3 DNA reads as TGTGCCAGCAGCTTAGCACCAGAGAACAATGAGCAGTTCTTC.

The chain links TRBV5-1 to TRBJ1-1; 7 nucleotides align to TRBD1. Losses at the gene ends were 1 base for V and 5 bases for J; bases not matched to a gene: 11. The length of the CDR3 is 16 residues. The germline CDR1 and CDR2 sequences are SGHRS and YFSETQ. The CDR3 spells CASSLLLNRGETEAFF. Here the CDR3 DNA reads TGCGCCAGCAGCTTGCTACTTAACAGGGGAGAAACTGAAGCTTTCTTT. Full variable domain (missing parts from reference TRBV5-1 and TRBJ1-1): KAGVTQTPRYLIKTRGQQVTLSCSPISGHRSVSWYQQTPGQGLQFLFEYFSETQRNKGNFPGRFSGRQFSNSRSEMNVSTLELGDSALYLCASSLLLNRGETEAFFGQGTRLTVV.

V and J are TRBV27 and TRBJ2-3; TRBD1 or TRBD2 may be the D gene (5 bases each). The germline V gene encodes CDR1 MNHEY and CDR2 SMNVEV (reference sequence). The CDR3 length is 16 residues. Trimming took off 5 bases at V and 1 base at J, with 16 bases between the two ends. Here the CDR3 DNA reads TGTGCCAGCAGTCCCCCGGGGAGAGGGGGCACAGATACGCAGTATTTT. Its translation: CASSPPGRGGTDTQYF.

The chain uses TRBV29-1 and TRBJ2-7, with D perhaps given as TRBD1 or TRBD2 (5 bases each). V was shortened by 6 bases and J by 6 bases, with 18 bases between the two germline ends. The CDR3 runs to 13 residues. Germline-derived CDR1 and CDR2 are SQVTM and ANQGSEA. CDR3 residues: CSVQTGRSGEQYV. The CDR3 DNA reads TGCAGCGTCCAAACAGGACGAAGCGGCGAGCAGTACGTC.

This chain connects TRBV7-9 to TRBJ1-4; a possible D gene is TRBD1 (5 bases). Trimming cost V 5 bases and J 3 bases, with 13 bases left between them. Germline lookup yields CDR1 SEHNR and CDR2 FQNEAQ (reference sequence). The CDR3 consists of 15 residues. CDR3 residues: CASSPPGGSNEKLFF. CDR3 DNA sequence: TGTGCCAGCAGCCCCCCCGGGGGTTCTAATGAAAAACTGTTTTTT.

This clonotype was counted only a few times. The chain is built from TRBV7-2 and TRBJ1-3; TRBD1 is a possible D gene (6 bases). The V end lost 4 bases, the J end lost 9 bases, and 10 bases lay between the germline ends. Germline CDR1 reads SGHTA; CDR2 reads FQGNSA. The CDR3 has 12 amino acids. As DNA, the CDR3 is TGTGCCAGCAGCTCGACAGGAGGCACCATATATTTT. It specifies CASSSTGGTIYF.

This clonotype was found a few times. CDR3 residues: CASSYTGDGEKLFF. CDR3 DNA: TGTGCCAGCAGTTATACAGGGGACGGTGAAAAACTGTTTTTT. The chain has TRBV12-3 or TRBV12-4 and TRBJ1-4; 7 nucleotides line up with TRBD1. The CDR3 is made up of 14 amino acids. J gave up 7 bases and V 4 bases, and 6 bases lay outside the gene matches.

The chain couples TRBV3-1 to TRBJ1-1; no clear D gene. This CDR3 spans 15 amino acids. In germline, CDR1 is LGHDT, CDR2 YNNKEL (reference sequence). With 1 base removed from V and 1 base from J, the gap between germline ends came to 10 bases. This CDR3 is CASSQVSGPNTEAFF. In DNA, the CDR3 is TGTGCCAGCAGCCAAGTAAGCGGTCCGAACACTGAAGCTTTCTTT.

This clonotype has at least ten counts. This chain links TRBV12-3 or TRBV12-4 with TRBJ2-7, with 7 bases lining up with TRBD1. V gave up 5 bases and J gave up 5 bases; unmatched junction bases: 6. This CDR3 spans 13 amino acids. As DNA, the CDR3 is TGTGCCAGCAGTCCTACAGGGGTGGACGAGCAGTACGTC. Protein sequence: CASSPTGVDEQYV.

This clonotype has more than one count but fewer than ten. The CDR3, as DNA: TGTGCCAGCAGCTCCTACTTGAACACTGAAGCTTTCTTT. Protein sequence: CASSSYLNTEAFF. The rearrangement uses TRBV11-3 and TRBJ1-1; D unclear. CDR1 and CDR2 from the germline V gene are SGHNT and YENEEA. V was shortened by 4 bases and J by 0 bases, with 6 bases between the two germline ends. The CDR3 sequence is 13 residues long.

The rearrangement joins TRBV7-9 to TRBJ2-3, with unresolved D. V shed 5 bases and J shed 5 bases, with 8 bases lying between them. CDR1 is SEHNR, CDR2 FQNEAQ, per germline (reference sequence). This CDR3 is built from 12 residues. The CDR3 DNA follows: TGTGCCAGCAGCAAAAGTCTAGATACGCAGTATTTT. It specifies CASSKSLDTQYF. The complete variable domain, with remaining parts taken from reference TRBV7-9 and TRBJ2-3, reads DTGVSQNPRHKITKRGQNVTFRCDPISEHNRLYWYRQTLGQGPEFLTYFQNEAQLEKSRLLSDRFSAERPKGSFSTLEIQRTEQGDSAMYLCASSKSLDTQYFGPGTRLTVL.

This clonotype was observed at least ten times. The chain has TRBV7-7 and TRBJ2-7; TRBD1 matches at 9 bases. The CDR3 totals 15 residues. Losses at the gene ends were 1 base for V and 5 bases for J; bases not matched to a gene: 6. Germline lookup yields CDR1 SSHAT and CDR2 FNYEAQ (reference sequence). The CDR3 here is CASSLDGTGTHEQYF. The CDR3 DNA reads TGTGCCAGCAGCTTAGACGGGACAGGGACCCACGAGCAGTACTTC.

This clonotype came up a few times. The chain joins TRBV20-1 to TRBJ2-1; 9 nucleotides match TRBD1. Per germline, CDR1 DFQATT and CDR2 SNEGSKA (reference sequence). The CDR3 has 16 residues. Trimming at V came to 2 bases and at J to 0 bases, leaving 5 bases not matched to a gene. The CDR3 spells CSARSGQGDSYNEQFF. The CDR3 bases are TGCAGTGCTAGATCGGGACAGGGAGACTCCTACAATGAGCAGTTCTTC.

This clonotype was seen more than once but under ten times. This rearrangement joins TRBV4-2 to TRBJ2-2; D possibly corresponds to TRBD2 (5 bases). This CDR3 region has 15 residues. V was trimmed by 5 bases and J by 6 bases, leaving 16 bases between them. The germline CDR1 and CDR2 sequences are LGHNA and YNFKEQ. The DNA for the CDR3 is TGTGCCAGCAGCGACTACTTTAAGGATCCCGGGGAGCTGTTTTTT. Protein product: CASSDYFKDPGELFF.

The chain employs TRBV27 and TRBJ2-2; 7 positions match TRBD2. Losses at the gene ends were 0 bases for V and 9 bases for J; bases not matched to a gene: 10. This CDR3 has 16 residues. Germline CDR1 is MNHEY and CDR2 is SMNVEV (reference sequence). The CDR3 reads CASSLSVGLGNRELFF. In DNA, the CDR3 is TGTGCCAGCAGTTTATCAGTAGGACTAGGCAACCGGGAGCTGTTTTTT.

V is TRBV12-3 or TRBV12-4 and J is TRBJ1-1; TRBD1 agrees at 7 bases. Trimming removed 5 bases from V and 0 bases from J; junction bases left unmatched: 9. This CDR3 has 16 residues. This chain's CDR3 is CASSPGDRIMNTEAFF. The CDR3 DNA sequence: TGTGCCAGCAGTCCCGGGGACAGAATAATGAACACTGAAGCTTTCTTT.

The chain carries TRBV19 and TRBJ2-3, with 12 bases matching TRBD1. V dropped 6 bases and J dropped 6; count of bases not matched to a gene: 7. Germline V gene data show CDR1 as LNHDA and CDR2 as SQIVND (reference sequence). The CDR3 is 15 amino acids. CDR3 coding DNA: TGTGCCAGTAGGGGGGACAGGGGGCAGCGGGATACGCAGTATTTT. As protein: CASRGDRGQRDTQYF.

The chain links TRBV15 to TRBJ1-2; 8 nucleotides match TRBD1. The V gene's germline CDR1 is LNHNV and CDR2 YYDKDF (reference sequence). V dropped 0 bases and J dropped 1; count of bases not matched to a gene: 16. This CDR3 region has 20 residues. CDR3 sequence: CATSRDLTGTGPKVNYGYTF. As DNA, the CDR3 is TGTGCCACCAGCAGAGATCTAACCGGGACAGGACCCAAAGTTAACTATGGCTACACCTTC.

The sample holds one count of this clonotype. CDR3 residues: CSANVPGGGSYNEQFF. CDR3 DNA: TGCAGTGCCAACGTTCCCGGCGGGGGTTCCTACAATGAGCAGTTCTTC. The chain employs TRBV20-1 and TRBJ2-1; 7 nucleotides line up with TRBD2. The ends lost 6 bases at V and 1 base at J; junction bases unmatched: 12. This CDR3 is 16 amino acids long. CDR1 is DFQATT and CDR2 is SNEGSKA in the germline V gene (reference sequence).

V is TRBV11-3 and J is TRBJ2-7, with TRBD1 identical over 10 bases. In germline, CDR1 is SGHNT, CDR2 YENEEA. J gave up 2 bases and V 4 bases, and 2 bases lay outside the gene matches. CDR3 size: 14 residues. The CDR3 DNA reads TGTGCCAGCAGCTCGGGACAGGGGCCCTACGAGCAGTACTTC. Translation: CASSSGQGPYEQYF.

This clonotype has a count of ten or more. The chain uses TRBV12-3 or TRBV12-4 and TRBJ2-1, with TRBD2 matching 14 bases. CDR3 length: 16 residues. J gave up 14 bases and V 6 bases, and 15 bases lay outside the gene matches. The CDR3 reads CASRSTGTSGSGGEFF. The CDR3 nucleotides are TGTGCCAGCAGATCTACCGGGACTAGCGGGAGTGGAGGCGAGTTCTTC.

In its sample, this clonotype was seen many times. The chain uses TRBV12-3 or TRBV12-4 and TRBJ1-2; 7 bases are a match to TRBD1. The CDR3 contains 13 residues. V shed 6 bases and J 4 bases; nucleotides not matched to a gene: 5. Here the CDR3 reads CASSPGQPYGYTF. DNA of the CDR3: TGTGCCAGCAGCCCGGGACAGCCCTATGGCTACACCTTC.

This chain connects TRBV12-3 or TRBV12-4 to TRBJ2-3; 13 bases match TRBD2. This CDR3 has 16 amino acids. J was trimmed by 8 bases and V by 6 bases; bases with no gene match: 11. The CDR3 loop is CASRPRTSGSGGTQYF. CDR3 in DNA: TGTGCCAGCAGACCCCGGACTAGCGGGAGTGGAGGTACGCAGTATTTT.

V usage is TRBV5-4 and J usage is TRBJ2-3; 10 bases align to TRBD2. V shed 4 bases, J shed 5 bases, and the junction held 10 bases outside the gene matches. Germline V gives CDR1 SGHNT, CDR2 YYREEE (reference sequence). The CDR3 runs to 16 residues. CDR3 sequence (DNA): TGTGCCAGCAGCCCCGGGCAGCGGGAGGGCCGAGATACGCAGTATTTT. This sequence encodes CASSPGQREGRDTQYF.

V and J are TRBV5-1 and TRBJ2-3; 10 bases match TRBD1. CDR3 length: 16 residues. J lost 4 bases, V lost 4 bases, and 9 bases had no gene match. Germline CDR1 and CDR2: SGHRS and YFSETQ. The CDR3 DNA reads as TGCGCCAGCAGCGTAACCGGGACAGGGGTCGCAGATACGCAGTATTTT. This encodes CASSVTGTGVADTQYF.

This clonotype has just a few counts. This rearrangement joins TRBV5-1 to TRBJ2-3, with 8 bases fitting TRBD2. The CDR3 totals 13 residues. V trimming: 6 bases; J trimming: 0 bases; junction bases outside the gene matches: 0. CDR1 and CDR2 from the germline V gene are SGHRS and YFSETQ. The CDR3 DNA is TGCGCCAGCACTAGCGGGAGCACAGATACGCAGTATTTT. It yields the protein CASTSGSTDTQYF.

This chain uses TRBV24-1 with TRBJ2-2; D tentatively fits TRBD1 or TRBD2 (5 bases each). Germline lookup yields CDR1 KGHDR and CDR2 SFDVKD. V was cut by 9 bases and J by 2 bases, with 12 bases left in between. This CDR3 contains 14 residues. CDR3 residues: CATPGRYNTGELFF. Written as DNA, the CDR3 is TGTGCCACCCCGGGACGCTACAACACCGGGGAGCTGTTTTTT.

The J gene is TRBJ2-3, the V gene TRBV20-1, with D possibly being TRBD1 (5 bases). With 5 bases removed from V and 2 bases from J, the gap between germline ends came to 14 bases. The length of the CDR3 is 14 residues. Looked up from germline, CDR1 is DFQATT and CDR2 is SNEGSKA (reference sequence). The CDR3 nucleotides read TGCAGTGCTCACAAAACAGGAGTCACAGATACGCAGTATTTT. It yields the protein CSAHKTGVTDTQYF.

The chain has TRBV12-3 or TRBV12-4 and TRBJ2-2; no firm D call. Trimming left V 5 bases short and J 0 bases short, with 10 bases between. CDR3 length: 15 residues. CDR3 nucleotide sequence: TGTGCCAGCAGTAAGGGAAAACCGAACACCGGGGAGCTGTTTTTT. This sequence encodes CASSKGKPNTGELFF.

The genes are TRBV20-1 and TRBJ1-1; a weak D match, TRBD1 (5 bases). Trimming left V 2 bases short and J 1 base short, with 14 bases between. The germline V gene encodes CDR1 DFQATT and CDR2 SNEGSKA (reference sequence). This CDR3 is 15 amino acids long. CDR3 nucleotide sequence: TGCAGTGCTAGATCCTTCGGCAGGGCGAACACTGAAGCTTTCTTT. Amino acid sequence: CSARSFGRANTEAFF.